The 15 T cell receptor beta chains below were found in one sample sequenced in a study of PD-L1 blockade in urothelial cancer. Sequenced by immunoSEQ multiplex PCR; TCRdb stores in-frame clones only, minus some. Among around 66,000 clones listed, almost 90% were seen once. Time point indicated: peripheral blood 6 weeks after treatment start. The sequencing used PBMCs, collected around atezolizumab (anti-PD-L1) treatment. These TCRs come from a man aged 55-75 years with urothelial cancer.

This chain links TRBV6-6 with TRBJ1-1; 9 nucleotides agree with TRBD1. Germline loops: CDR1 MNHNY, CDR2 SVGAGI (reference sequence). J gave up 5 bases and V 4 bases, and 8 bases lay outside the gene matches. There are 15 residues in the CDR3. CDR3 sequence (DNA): TGTGCCAGCAGTTCGGGACAGGGCGGGGCGACTGAAGCTTTCTTT. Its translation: CASSSGQGGATEAFF.

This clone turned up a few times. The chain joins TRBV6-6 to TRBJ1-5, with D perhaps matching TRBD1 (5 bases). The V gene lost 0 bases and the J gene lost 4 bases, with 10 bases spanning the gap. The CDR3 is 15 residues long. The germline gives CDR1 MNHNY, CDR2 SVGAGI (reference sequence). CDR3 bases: TGTGCCAGCAGTTACTCGATCGGGGGAAATCAGCCCCAGCATTTT. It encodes CASSYSIGGNQPQHF.

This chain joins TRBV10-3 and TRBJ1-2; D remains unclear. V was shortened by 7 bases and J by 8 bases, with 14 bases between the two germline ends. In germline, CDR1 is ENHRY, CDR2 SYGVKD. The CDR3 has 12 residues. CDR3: CAITETGEGYTF. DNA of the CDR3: TGTGCCATCACAGAGACTGGTGAGGGCTACACCTTC.

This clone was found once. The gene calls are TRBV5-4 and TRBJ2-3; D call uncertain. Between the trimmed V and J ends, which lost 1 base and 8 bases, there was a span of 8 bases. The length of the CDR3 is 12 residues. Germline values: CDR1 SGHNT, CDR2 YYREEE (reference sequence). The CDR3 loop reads CASSLPLSTQYF. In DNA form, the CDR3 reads TGTGCCAGCAGCTTGCCTCTTAGTACGCAGTATTTT. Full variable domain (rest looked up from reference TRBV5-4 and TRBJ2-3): ETGVTQSPTHLIKTRGQQVTLRCSSQSGHNTVSWYQQALGQGPQFIFQYYREEENGRGNFPPRFSGLQFPNYSSELNVNALELDDSALYLCASSLPLSTQYFGPGTRLTVL.

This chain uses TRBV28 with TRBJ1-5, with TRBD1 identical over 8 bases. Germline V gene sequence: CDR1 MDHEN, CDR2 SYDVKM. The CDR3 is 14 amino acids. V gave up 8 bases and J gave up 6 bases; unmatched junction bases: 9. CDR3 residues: CASGAGTGLQPQHF. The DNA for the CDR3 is TGTGCCAGCGGGGCCGGGACAGGACTTCAGCCCCAGCATTTT.

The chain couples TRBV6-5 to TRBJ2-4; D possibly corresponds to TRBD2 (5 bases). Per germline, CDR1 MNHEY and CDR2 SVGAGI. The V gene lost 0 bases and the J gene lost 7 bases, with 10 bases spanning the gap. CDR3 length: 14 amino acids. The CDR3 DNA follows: TGTGCCAGCAGTTACTCCCGGGGTGCTAACATTCAGTACTTC. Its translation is CASSYSRGANIQYF.

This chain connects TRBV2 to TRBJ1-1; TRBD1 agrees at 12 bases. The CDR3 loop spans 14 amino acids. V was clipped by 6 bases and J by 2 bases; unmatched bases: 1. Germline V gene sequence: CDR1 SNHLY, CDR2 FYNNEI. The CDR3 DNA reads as TGTGCCAGCAGGGGACAGGGGGCAAACACTGAAGCTTTCTTT. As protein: CASRGQGANTEAFF.

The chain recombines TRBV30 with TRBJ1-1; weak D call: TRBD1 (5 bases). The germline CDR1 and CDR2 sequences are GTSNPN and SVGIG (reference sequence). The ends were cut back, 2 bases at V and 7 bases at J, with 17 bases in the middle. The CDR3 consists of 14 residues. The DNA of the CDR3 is TGTGCCTGGAGTCCAGGGATAACTCAGGGTGAAGCTTTCTTT. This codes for CAWSPGITQGEAFF.

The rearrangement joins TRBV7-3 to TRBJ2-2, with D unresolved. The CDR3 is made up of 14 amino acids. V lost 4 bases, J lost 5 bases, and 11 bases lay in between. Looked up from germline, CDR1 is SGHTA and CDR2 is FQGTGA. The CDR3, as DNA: TGTGCCAGCAGCTCCTTCGGGTTAACCGGGGAGCTGTTTTTT. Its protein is CASSSFGLTGELFF.

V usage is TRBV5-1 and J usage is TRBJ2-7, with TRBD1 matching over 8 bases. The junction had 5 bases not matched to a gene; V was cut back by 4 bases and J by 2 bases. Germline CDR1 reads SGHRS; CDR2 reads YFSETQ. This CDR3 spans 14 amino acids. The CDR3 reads CASSALQGAYEQYF. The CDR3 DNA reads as TGCGCCAGCAGCGCCCTACAGGGGGCCTACGAGCAGTACTTC. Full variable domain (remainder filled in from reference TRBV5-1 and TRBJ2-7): KAGVTQTPRYLIKTRGQQVTLSCSPISGHRSVSWYQQTPGQGLQFLFEYFSETQRNKGNFPGRFSGRQFSNSRSEMNVSTLELGDSALYLCASSALQGAYEQYFGPGTRLTVT.

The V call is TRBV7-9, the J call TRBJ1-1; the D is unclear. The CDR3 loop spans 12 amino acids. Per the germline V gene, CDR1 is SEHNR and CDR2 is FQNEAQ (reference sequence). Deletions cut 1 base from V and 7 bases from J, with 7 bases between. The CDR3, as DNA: TGTGCCAGCAGCTTAGAAGCGGGTGAAGCTTTCTTT. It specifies CASSLEAGEAFF.

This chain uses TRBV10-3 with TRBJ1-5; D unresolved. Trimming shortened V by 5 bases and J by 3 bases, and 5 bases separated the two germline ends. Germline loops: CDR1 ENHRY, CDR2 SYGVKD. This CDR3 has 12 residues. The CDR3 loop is CAISLNNQPQHF. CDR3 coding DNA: TGTGCCATCAGTCTAAACAATCAGCCCCAGCATTTT.

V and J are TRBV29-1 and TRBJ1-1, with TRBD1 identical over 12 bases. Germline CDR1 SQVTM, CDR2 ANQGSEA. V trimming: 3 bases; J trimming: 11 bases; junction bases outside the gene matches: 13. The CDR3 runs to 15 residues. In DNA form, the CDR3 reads TGCAGCGTTGATTCTCGGGACAGGGGGCGAGGATCGGCTTTCTTT. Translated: CSVDSRDRGRGSAFF.

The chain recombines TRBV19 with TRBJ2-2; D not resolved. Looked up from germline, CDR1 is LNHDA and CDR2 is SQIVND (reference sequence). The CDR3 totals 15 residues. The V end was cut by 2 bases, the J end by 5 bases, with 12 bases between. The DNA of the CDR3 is TGTGCCAGTAGTATATTGAGGAGTTCTACCGGGGAGCTGTTTTTT. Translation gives CASSILRSSTGELFF.

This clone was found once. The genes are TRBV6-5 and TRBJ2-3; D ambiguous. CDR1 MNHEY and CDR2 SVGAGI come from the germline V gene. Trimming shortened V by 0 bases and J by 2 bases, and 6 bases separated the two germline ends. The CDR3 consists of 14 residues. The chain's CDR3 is CASSYSRNTDTQYF. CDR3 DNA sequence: TGTGCCAGCAGTTACTCCAGAAACACAGATACGCAGTATTTT.